This TCR beta chain emerged from a study of human T cells and chemical hapten exposure. Time point here: patch test 1, 2 weeks after DPC sensitization. Treatment reported: therapeutic diphenylcyclopropenone sensitization with weekly scalp DPC. This clonotype was detected many times. From the RACE reads, TCRdb called clonotypes with MiXCR, one entry per CDR3 protein. The data hold under 200,000 distinct CDR3 sequences, with approximately 15% observed a single time. V lost 6 bases to trimming and J lost 3 bases, with 6 bases between them. Germline assignment: CDR1 MDHEN and CDR2 SYDVKM. CDR3 size: 11 residues.

The chain has TRBV28 and TRBJ2-7; no definite D call. The origin of this receptor is a woman in her twenties or thirties with alopecia areata. Some clones in this sample may be carry-over from other donors' samples. The sequencing used whole blood, collected in connection with sensitization to the hapten diphenylcyclopropenone (DPC). For the CDR3, the DNA is TGTGCCAGCAGGGGGATCTACGAGCAGTACTTC. Translated, it gives CASRGIYEQYF.